One and the same sample provided the 30 T cell receptor beta chains below, sequenced in a study of siplizumab effects on memory and regulatory T cells (dated by TCRdb to the late 2010s). Receptors were amplified or captured by the immunoSEQ multiplex PCR assay. TCRdb mirrors the immuneACCESS table, restricted to in-frame sequences. Some clones are absent from its copies; in checked studies, under half trace to an unresolved V gene, and the reason for the others is unknown. A total of about 82,000 clones appear in this sample, approximately 86% of them only once. The ten largest clones take up under 2% of the sample. Sequencing input: Tregs sorted from blood. Receptors originate from a human donor in good health.

The chain recombines TRBV28 with TRBJ1-1; D perhaps matches TRBD1 (6 bases). CDR3 size: 15 residues. From germline, CDR1 is MDHEN and CDR2 SYDVKM. V shed 2 bases and J shed 5 bases, with 15 bases lying between them. The CDR3 DNA reads TGTGCCAGCAGTTTAGTAGGGGGGCGACTGACTGAAGCTTTCTTT. This encodes CASSLVGGRLTEAFF.

The gene calls are TRBV5-1 and TRBJ1-6, with TRBD1 identical over 8 bases. V trimming: 4 bases; J trimming: 10 bases; junction bases outside the gene matches: 10. Germline V gene sequence: CDR1 SGHRS, CDR2 YFSETQ. The CDR3 runs to 15 residues. The CDR3 protein is CASSRDPGTGSPLHF. CDR3 in DNA: TGCGCCAGCAGCCGTGATCCCGGGACAGGATCACCCCTCCACTTT.

This chain joins TRBV7-9 and TRBJ2-1, with 7 bases aligning to TRBD2. This CDR3 spans 16 amino acids. Germline V lookup: CDR1 SEHNR, CDR2 FQNEAQ (reference sequence). Trimming at V came to 0 bases and at J to 1 base, leaving 3 bases not matched to a gene. In DNA form, the CDR3 reads TGTGCCAGCAGCTTAGCTCTAGCGGAATCCTACAATGAGCAGTTCTTC. It specifies CASSLALAESYNEQFF.

The chain joins TRBV6-1 to TRBJ1-4; D possibly corresponds to TRBD1 (5 bases). V lost 6 bases and J lost 8, with 19 bases in between. The CDR3 spans 15 residues. Germline CDR1 and CDR2: MNHNS and SASEGT. The CDR3 DNA follows: TGTGCCAGCAGCAGACAGACACAAGCTCGAGAAAAACTGTTTTTT. Translation gives CASSRQTQAREKLFF.

The chain links TRBV7-9 to TRBJ1-2, with D unclear. Trimming removed 1 base from V and 7 bases from J, with 13 bases in between. Per the germline V gene, CDR1 is SEHNR and CDR2 is FQNEAQ (reference sequence). The CDR3 totals 14 residues. The CDR3 region has the DNA TGTGCCAGCAGCTTAGGGCAGACCCCCGGTGGCTACACCTTC. Protein product: CASSLGQTPGGYTF.

This chain joins TRBV10-3 and TRBJ1-1, with 8 bases that match TRBD1. The germline CDR1 and CDR2 sequences are ENHRY and SYGVKD. V lost 10 bases and J lost 0; bases outside the gene matches: 4. The CDR3 runs 13 residues. For the CDR3, the DNA is TGTGCCACACAGACAGGGGTGAACACTGAAGCTTTCTTT. This gives the protein CATQTGVNTEAFF.

A single count supports this clone. This chain joins TRBV5-4 and TRBJ2-3; TRBD2 matches 16 bases. J lost 2 bases, V lost 3 bases, and 12 bases had no gene match. In germline, CDR1 is SGHNT, CDR2 YYREEE (reference sequence). The CDR3 consists of 20 residues. The CDR3: CASSWGLAGGIQRFTDTQYF. DNA of the CDR3: TGTGCCAGCAGCTGGGGACTAGCGGGGGGGATACAACGGTTCACAGATACGCAGTATTTT.

In its sample, this clone was seen once. The J gene is TRBJ2-2, the V gene TRBV6-6; 8 bases are shared with TRBD1. CDR3 length: 15 amino acids. V was pared by 7 bases and J by 4 bases, with 8 bases of the junction left unmatched. Germline CDR1 reads MNHNY; CDR2 reads SVGAGI (reference sequence). The CDR3 DNA reads as TGTGCCAGCAACCCAACAGGGGGATTCACCGGGGAGCTGTTTTTT. Its protein product is CASNPTGGFTGELFF.

The rearrangement links TRBV5-1 to TRBJ2-7; TRBD1 might be the D (6 bases). Trimming removed 4 bases at V and 3 bases at J, with 14 bases between. The CDR3 extends over 14 amino acids. Germline-derived CDR1 and CDR2 are SGHRS and YFSETQ. CDR3 DNA: TGCGCCAGCAGCCAAAGACAGGTAAGCTACGAGCAGTACTTC. Protein sequence: CASSQRQVSYEQYF.

The V and J genes are TRBV5-6 and TRBJ2-7; D may be TRBD1 (5 bases). The CDR3 contains 13 residues. The ends were cut back, 5 bases at V and 3 bases at J, with 12 bases in the middle. CDR1 and CDR2 from the germline V gene are SGHDT and YYEEEE. DNA for the CDR3: TGTGCCAGCAGACGGACACCCTACTACGAGCAGTACTTC. This codes for CASRRTPYYEQYF.

This chain connects TRBV18 to TRBJ1-6, with D tentatively TRBD1 (5 bases). The CDR3 runs 15 residues. In germline, CDR1 is KGHSH, CDR2 LQKENI. The ends were cut back, 4 bases at V and 4 bases at J, with 11 bases in the middle. DNA of the CDR3: TGTGCCAGCTCACTCCGGGACGCGTATAATTCACCCCTCCACTTT. Residues: CASSLRDAYNSPLHF.

The chain carries TRBV19 and TRBJ1-5; no clear D. V was cut by 7 bases and J by 2 bases, with 18 bases left in between. CDR3 length equals 16 residues. Germline loops: CDR1 LNHDA, CDR2 SQIVND (reference sequence). This chain's CDR3 is CASNRRGLVGNQPQHF. In nucleotides, the CDR3 is TGTGCCAGTAACCGGCGAGGGCTTGTTGGCAATCAGCCCCAGCATTTT. Based on the CDR3 plus reference TRBV19 and TRBJ1-5, the full variable domain is DGGITQSPKYLFRKEGQNVTLSCEQNLNHDAMYWYRQDPGQGLRLIYYSQIVNDFQKGDIAEGYSVSREKKESFPLTVTSAQKNPTAFYLCASNRRGLVGNQPQHFGDGTRLSIL.

This chain connects TRBV5-4 to TRBJ2-1, with 8 bases that match TRBD2. The V segment lost 6 bases and the J segment 2 bases; nucleotides outside the gene matches: 4. The CDR3 is made up of 14 amino acids. Germline assignment: CDR1 SGHNT and CDR2 YYREEE (reference sequence). For the CDR3, the DNA is TGTGCCAGCACCAGCGGGGGAGCCTACAATGAGCAGTTCTTC. Its protein is CASTSGGAYNEQFF. The full variable domain, rest sourced from reference TRBV5-4 and TRBJ2-1, is ETGVTQSPTHLIKTRGQQVTLRCSSQSGHNTVSWYQQALGQGPQFIFQYYREEENGRGNFPPRFSGLQFPNYSSELNVNALELDDSALYLCASTSGGAYNEQFFGPGTRLTVL.

The rearrangement links TRBV6-5 to TRBJ1-2; 7 bases line up with TRBD1. This CDR3 has 16 residues. The junction had 8 bases not matched to a gene; V was cut back by 0 bases and J by 4 bases. The germline V gene has CDR1 MNHEY and CDR2 SVGAGI. CDR3 nucleotide sequence: TGTGCCAGCAGTTACTCGGGGACAGTCTCCGGCTATGGCTACACCTTC. As protein: CASSYSGTVSGYGYTF.

This clone was recorded only once. The chain recombines TRBV5-1 with TRBJ2-6, with D possibly matching TRBD1 (6 bases). V was trimmed by 4 bases and J by 4 bases, leaving 15 bases between them. Germline V gives CDR1 SGHRS, CDR2 YFSETQ. The CDR3 is made up of 16 amino acids. Here the CDR3 reads CASSPEGGWGANVLTF. CDR3 bases: TGCGCCAGCAGCCCCGAAGGGGGTTGGGGGGCCAACGTCCTGACTTTC.

The gene calls are TRBV6-1 and TRBJ1-2; D might be TRBD1 (5 bases). Germline values: CDR1 MNHNS, CDR2 SASEGT. The V end lost 8 bases, the J end lost 4 bases, and 11 bases lay between the germline ends. The CDR3 consists of 12 residues. The CDR3 is CASSGLIYGYTF. DNA for the CDR3: TGTGCCAGCTCAGGGTTGATCTATGGCTACACCTTC.

This chain links TRBV11-2 with TRBJ2-6; the D gene could be TRBD1 or TRBD2 (5 bases each). V was clipped by 5 bases and J by 0 bases, with 11 bases between them. This CDR3 has 16 residues. CDR1 and CDR2 from the germline V gene are SGHAT and FQNNGV. The CDR3 spells CASSGLGTSGANVLTF. The DNA for the CDR3 is TGTGCCAGCAGCGGGCTAGGGACCTCTGGGGCCAACGTCCTGACTTTC. The full variable domain, in which reference TRBV11-2 and TRBJ2-6 provide the parts outside the CDR3, is EAGVAQSPRYKIIEKRQSVAFWCNPISGHATLYWYQQILGQGPKLLIQFQNNGVVDDSQLPKDRFSAERLKGVDSTLKIQPAKLEDSAVYLCASSGLGTSGANVLTFGAGSRLTVL.

This sequence joins TRBV30 and TRBJ2-3, with D tentatively TRBD1 (6 bases). The CDR3 length is 13 residues. The V end lost 4 bases, the J end lost 4 bases, and 12 bases lay between the germline ends. Germline CDR1 reads GTSNPN; CDR2 reads SVGIG (reference sequence). The DNA for the CDR3 is TGTGCCTGGACGGTAGGGGGTCCAGATACGCAGTATTTT. Amino acid sequence: CAWTVGGPDTQYF.

The chain is built from TRBV28 and TRBJ2-7; D unclear. This CDR3 has 11 residues. Germline V gene sequence: CDR1 MDHEN, CDR2 SYDVKM. V dropped 5 bases and J dropped 4 bases, with 6 bases sitting between them. CDR3 loop: CASSPRYEQYF. The DNA of the CDR3 is TGTGCCAGCAGTCCCAGATACGAGCAGTACTTC.

The chain has TRBV6-5 and TRBJ2-5, with 8 bases aligning to TRBD2. This CDR3 region has 14 residues. Germline loops: CDR1 MNHEY, CDR2 SVGAGI. The V segment lost 6 bases and the J segment 5 bases; nucleotides outside the gene matches: 8. The CDR3 sequence is CASRTSELSETQYF. The CDR3 DNA reads TGTGCCAGCAGGACTAGCGAGCTTTCGGAGACCCAGTACTTC.

The chain carries TRBV5-1 and TRBJ2-5, with TRBD1 as a possible D gene (6 bases). Trimming removed 4 bases from V and 4 bases from J, with 11 bases in between. CDR1 is SGHRS and CDR2 is YFSETQ in the germline V gene. The CDR3 is 13 residues long. The CDR3 loop is CASSITGIETQYF. DNA for the CDR3: TGCGCCAGCAGCATAACAGGGATAGAGACCCAGTACTTC.

This rearrangement joins TRBV7-9 to TRBJ2-3, with TRBD2 matching over 11 bases. The V and J ends lost 4 bases and 5 bases, in that order; junction bases with no gene match: 11. The CDR3 runs to 17 residues. Germline V CDR1 and CDR2: SEHNR, FQNEAQ (reference sequence). CDR3 sequence reads: CASSSSIAGGPKDTQYF. CDR3 sequence (DNA): TGTGCCAGCAGCTCATCGATAGCGGGGGGGCCGAAAGATACGCAGTATTTT. Full variable domain (rest looked up from reference TRBV7-9 and TRBJ2-3): DTGVSQNPRHKITKRGQNVTFRCDPISEHNRLYWYRQTLGQGPEFLTYFQNEAQLEKSRLLSDRFSAERPKGSFSTLEIQRTEQGDSAMYLCASSSSIAGGPKDTQYFGPGTRLTVL.

J is TRBJ2-5 and V is TRBV5-1, with 10 bases matching TRBD2. The CDR3 runs 17 residues. The germline V gene encodes CDR1 SGHRS and CDR2 YFSETQ. The trim removed 1 base at V and 5 bases at J, leaving 11 bases unmatched. The CDR3 here is CASSLSLAGAQGETQYF. CDR3 DNA: TGCGCCAGCAGCTTGTCGCTAGCGGGGGCCCAGGGGGAGACCCAGTACTTC.

Only a few counts were recorded for this clone. V is TRBV6-6 and J is TRBJ2-7; a possible D gene is TRBD1 (6 bases). V was shortened by 6 bases and J by 2 bases, with 14 bases between the two germline ends. The CDR3 contains 14 residues. Germline loops: CDR1 MNHNY, CDR2 SVGAGI (reference sequence). The CDR3 DNA reads TGTGCCAGCAGCCGTTGGGACAATACCTACGAGCAGTACTTC. It specifies CASSRWDNTYEQYF.

The rearrangement joins TRBV6-5 to TRBJ2-1, with TRBD2 as a possible D gene (6 bases). Between the trimmed V and J ends, which lost 6 bases and 7 bases, there was a span of 10 bases. Per germline, CDR1 MNHEY and CDR2 SVGAGI. This CDR3 is 12 amino acids long. CDR3 nucleotides: TGTGCCAGCAGGGGGACTGGAAATGAGCAGTTCTTC. Amino acids: CASRGTGNEQFF.

The J gene is TRBJ1-3, the V gene TRBV7-6; D gene unclear. Per the germline V gene, CDR1 is SGHVS and CDR2 is FNYEAQ. The ends were cut back, 5 bases at V and 1 base at J, with 12 bases in the middle. The length of the CDR3 is 15 residues. The CDR3 reads CASSIDGLSGNTIYF. CDR3 nucleotides: TGTGCCAGCAGCATTGATGGTCTTTCTGGAAACACCATATATTTT.

The chain joins TRBV14 to TRBJ1-3; unclear D gene. This CDR3 comprises 15 residues. Looked up from germline, CDR1 is SGHDN and CDR2 is FVKESK. The V gene lost 1 base and the J gene lost 4 bases, with 11 bases spanning the gap. CDR3 region: CASSQVFGGGNTIYF. CDR3 nucleotide sequence: TGTGCCAGCAGCCAAGTCTTTGGCGGCGGAAACACCATATATTTT.

The V gene is TRBV5-5, the J gene TRBJ2-2; a possible D gene is TRBD2 (6 bases). The germline V gene encodes CDR1 SGHKS and CDR2 YYEKEE (reference sequence). The CDR3 spans 16 residues. V lost 0 bases and J 2 bases, leaving 11 bases between the germline ends. CDR3 protein: CASSLDLGGNTGELFF. In nucleotides, the CDR3 is TGTGCCAGCAGCTTGGATCTGGGGGGAAACACCGGGGAGCTGTTTTTT.

This chain connects TRBV19 to TRBJ2-2; D may be TRBD2 (6 bases). The CDR3 covers 14 residues. V gave up 5 bases and J gave up 7 bases, with 14 bases separating them. Germline loops: CDR1 LNHDA, CDR2 SQIVND (reference sequence). For the CDR3, the DNA is TGTGCCAGTAGTGACAGCCAGGGAGGCGGGGAGCTGTTTTTT. Translating gives CASSDSQGGGELFF.

The rearrangement links TRBV28 to TRBJ2-7, with 8 bases lining up with TRBD1. CDR1 and CDR2 from the germline V gene are MDHEN and SYDVKM. V lost 5 bases and J lost 6; bases outside the gene matches: 6. The CDR3 runs 13 residues. For the CDR3, the DNA is TGTGCCAGCAGTGCTACAGGGGGGCTCGAGCAGTACTTC. It codes for CASSATGGLEQYF. Full variable domain (missing parts from reference TRBV28 and TRBJ2-7): DVKVTQSSRYLVKRTGEKVFLECVQDMDHENMFWYRQDPGLGLRLIYFSYDVKMKEKGDIPEGYSVSREKKERFSLILESASTNQTSMYLCASSATGGLEQYFGPGTRLTVT.